This TCR beta chain was obtained from a study of blood T cell repertoires in COVID-19. Across the whole study: The study drew acute and convalescent COVID-19 samples from the United States, Italy and Spain.

A few counts support this clone. The protocol was immunoSEQ multiplex PCR, while the TCRdb copy is restricted to in-frame clones and leaves out a portion. The data show some 300,000 clones, over 75% seen once. CDR1 is ENHRY, CDR2 SYGVKD, per germline. This CDR3 region has 16 residues. V lost 2 bases and J 7 bases, leaving 17 bases between the germline ends. The sequence was collected from a woman aged 25 to 39 who had recovered from COVID-19. Sequenced input: PBMCs or T cells enriched from blood (not recorded which). The chain joins TRBV10-3 to TRBJ1-4, with no clear D. The CDR3 region has the DNA TGTGCCATCAGTGAGGTGTTCGGAGCGGCAACTGAAAAACTGTTTTTT. Encoded protein: CAISEVFGAATEKLFF.